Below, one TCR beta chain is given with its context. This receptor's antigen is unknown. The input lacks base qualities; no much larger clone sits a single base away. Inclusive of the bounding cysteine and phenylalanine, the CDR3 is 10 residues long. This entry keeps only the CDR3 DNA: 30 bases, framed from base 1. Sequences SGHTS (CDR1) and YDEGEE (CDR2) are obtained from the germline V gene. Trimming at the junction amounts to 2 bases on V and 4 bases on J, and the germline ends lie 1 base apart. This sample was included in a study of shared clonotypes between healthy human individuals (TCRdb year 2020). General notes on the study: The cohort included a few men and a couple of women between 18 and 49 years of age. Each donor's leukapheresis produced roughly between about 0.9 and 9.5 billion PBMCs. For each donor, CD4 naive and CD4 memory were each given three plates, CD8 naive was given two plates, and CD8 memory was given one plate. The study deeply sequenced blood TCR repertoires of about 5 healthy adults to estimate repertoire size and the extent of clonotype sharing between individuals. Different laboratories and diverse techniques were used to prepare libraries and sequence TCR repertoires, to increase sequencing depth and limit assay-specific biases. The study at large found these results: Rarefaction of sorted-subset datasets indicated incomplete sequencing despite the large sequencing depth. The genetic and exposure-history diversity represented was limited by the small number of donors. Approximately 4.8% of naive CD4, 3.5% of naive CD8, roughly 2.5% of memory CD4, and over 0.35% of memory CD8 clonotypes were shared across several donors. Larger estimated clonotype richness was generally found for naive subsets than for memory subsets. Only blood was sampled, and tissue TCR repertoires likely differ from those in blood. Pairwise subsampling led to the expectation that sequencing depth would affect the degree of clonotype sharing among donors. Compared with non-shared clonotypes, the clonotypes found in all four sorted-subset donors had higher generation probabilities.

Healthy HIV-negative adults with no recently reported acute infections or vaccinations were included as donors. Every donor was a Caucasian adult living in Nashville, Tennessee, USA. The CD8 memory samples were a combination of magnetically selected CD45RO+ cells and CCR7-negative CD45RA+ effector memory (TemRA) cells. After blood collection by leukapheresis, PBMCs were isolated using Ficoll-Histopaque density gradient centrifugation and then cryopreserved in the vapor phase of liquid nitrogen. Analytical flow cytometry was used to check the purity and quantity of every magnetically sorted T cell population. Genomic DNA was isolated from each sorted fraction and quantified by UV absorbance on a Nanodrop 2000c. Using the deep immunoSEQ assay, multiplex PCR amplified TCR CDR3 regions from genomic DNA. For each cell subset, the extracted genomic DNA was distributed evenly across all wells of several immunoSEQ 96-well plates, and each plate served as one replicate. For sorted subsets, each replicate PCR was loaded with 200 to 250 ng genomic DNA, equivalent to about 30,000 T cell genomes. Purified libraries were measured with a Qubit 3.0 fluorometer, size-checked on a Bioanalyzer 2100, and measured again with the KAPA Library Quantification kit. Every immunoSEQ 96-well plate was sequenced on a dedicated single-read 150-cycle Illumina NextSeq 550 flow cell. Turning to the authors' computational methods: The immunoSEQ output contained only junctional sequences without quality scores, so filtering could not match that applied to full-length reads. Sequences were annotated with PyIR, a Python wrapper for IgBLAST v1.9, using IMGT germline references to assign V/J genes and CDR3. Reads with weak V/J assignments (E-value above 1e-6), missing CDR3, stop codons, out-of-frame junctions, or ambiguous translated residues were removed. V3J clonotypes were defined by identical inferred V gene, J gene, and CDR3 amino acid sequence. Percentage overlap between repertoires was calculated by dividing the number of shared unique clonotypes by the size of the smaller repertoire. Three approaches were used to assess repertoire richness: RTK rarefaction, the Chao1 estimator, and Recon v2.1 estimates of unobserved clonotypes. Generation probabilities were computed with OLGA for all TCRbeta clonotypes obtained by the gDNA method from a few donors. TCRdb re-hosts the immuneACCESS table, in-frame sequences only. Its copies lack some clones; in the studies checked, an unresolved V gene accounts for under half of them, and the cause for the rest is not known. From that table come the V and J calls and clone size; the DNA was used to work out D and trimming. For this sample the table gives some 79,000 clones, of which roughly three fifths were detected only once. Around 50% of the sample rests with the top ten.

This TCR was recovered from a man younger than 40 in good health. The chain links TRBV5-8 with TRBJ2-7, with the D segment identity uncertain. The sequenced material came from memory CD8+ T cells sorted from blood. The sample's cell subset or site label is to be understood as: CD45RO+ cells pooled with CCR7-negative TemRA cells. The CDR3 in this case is CASSFYEQYF. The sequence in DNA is TGTGCCAGCAGCTTTTACGAGCAGTACTTC.